Shown below are 2 T cell receptor beta chains from a single sample sequenced in a study of T cells and Merkel cell carcinoma outcomes. Assay: immunoSEQ multiplex PCR; the TCRdb copy retains only in-frame clones and omits some. The table records 1,500 to 2,000 clones, roughly four fifths of them present only once. The sequencing sample was made of tumor tissue from Merkel cell carcinoma. These receptors were collected from a human donor with Merkel cell carcinoma.

This chain joins TRBV4-2 and TRBJ1-1; D ambiguous. Per germline, CDR1 LGHNA and CDR2 YNFKEQ. This CDR3 is 13 amino acids long. V was trimmed by 1 base and J by 3 bases, leaving 6 bases between them. CDR3 nucleotide sequence: TGTGCCAGCAGCCAAGGCGAGGACACTGAAGCTTTCTTT. Translating gives CASSQGEDTEAFF.

The V gene is TRBV7-8, the J gene TRBJ2-2; the D is unclear. The V end lost 8 bases, the J end lost 6 bases, and 4 bases lay between the germline ends. Per germline, CDR1 SGHVS and CDR2 FQNEAQ. This CDR3 has 10 amino acids. In nucleotides, the CDR3 is TGTGCCAGCGGTCCCGGGGAGCTGTTTTTT. This gives the protein CASGPGELFF.